Each of the 12 T cell receptor beta chains below was sequenced from the same sample in a study of cytomegalovirus exposure and HLA in healthy donors. Use of 60 Vbeta and 13 Jbeta primers characterized the PCR. The protocol was immunoSEQ multiplex PCR, while the TCRdb copy is restricted to in-frame clones and leaves out a portion. This repertoire shows approximately 130,000 clones, 75% to 90% found once; its top ten account for under 8.5%. Sequenced input: PBMCs. The receptors come from a woman in her twenties or thirties in good health and CMV-seropositive.

The V and J genes are TRBV7-9 and TRBJ1-6; 7 bases align to TRBD1. Germline V gene sequence: CDR1 SEHNR, CDR2 FQNEAQ (reference sequence). V gave up 5 bases and J gave up 7 bases; unmatched junction bases: 8. This CDR3 has 15 residues. The CDR3 here is CASSPGIGGNSPLHF. The CDR3 DNA follows: TGTGCCAGCAGCCCGGGAATAGGGGGCAATTCACCCCTCCACTTT.

This clone came up once. This chain joins TRBV5-5 and TRBJ2-3; 15 positions match TRBD2. J gave up 3 bases and V 4 bases, and 6 bases lay outside the gene matches. The CDR3 is 17 residues long. Germline values: CDR1 SGHKS, CDR2 YYEKEE (reference sequence). As DNA, the CDR3 is TGTGCCAGCAGCCGGACTAGCGGGGGGGCGGGGACAGATACGCAGTATTTT. Protein: CASSRTSGGAGTDTQYF.

The rearrangement joins TRBV30 to TRBJ2-1; 14 positions agree with TRBD2. The CDR3 contains 18 residues. Losses at the gene ends were 2 bases for V and 1 base for J; bases not matched to a gene: 7. Germline CDR1 reads GTSNPN; CDR2 reads SVGIG (reference sequence). CDR3 in DNA: TGTGCCTGGAGTCCGGGACTAGCGGGAGTTAGGTCCTACAATGAGCAGTTCTTC. It yields the protein CAWSPGLAGVRSYNEQFF.

The CDR3: CASSEVGGNTEAFF. In DNA form, the CDR3 reads TGTGCCAGCAGCGAAGTCGGGGGTAACACTGAAGCTTTCTTT. This chain joins TRBV28 and TRBJ1-1; tentatively, D is TRBD1 (5 bases). Looked up from germline, CDR1 is MDHEN and CDR2 is SYDVKM. V dropped 6 bases and J dropped 2 bases, with 13 bases sitting between them. The CDR3 is made up of 14 amino acids. The full variable domain, in which reference TRBV28 and TRBJ1-1 provide the parts outside the CDR3, is DVKVTQSSRYLVKRTGEKVFLECVQDMDHENMFWYRQDPGLGLRLIYFSYDVKMKEKGDIPEGYSVSREKKERFSLILESASTNQTSMYLCASSEVGGNTEAFFGQGTRLTVV.

The chain links TRBV5-1 to TRBJ2-7; D is possibly TRBD2 (6 bases). Germline CDR1 reads SGHRS; CDR2 reads YFSETQ. The CDR3 is 14 amino acids. Between the trimmed V and J ends, which lost 0 bases and 2 bases, there was a span of 9 bases. CDR3 sequence (DNA): TGCGCCAGCAGCTTGGGGGGGACTCCCTACGAGCAGTACTTC. This encodes CASSLGGTPYEQYF.

This sequence joins TRBV28 and TRBJ2-7, with 7 bases fitting TRBD1. The CDR3 consists of 17 residues. Germline CDR1 MDHEN, CDR2 SYDVKM. The V gene end was trimmed by 4 bases and the J gene end by 2 bases; junction bases not matched to a gene: 14. CDR3 in DNA: TGTGCCAGCAGTTCCTCCTCAGATTGGGACAGCCCCTACGAGCAGTACTTC. It codes for CASSSSSDWDSPYEQYF.

Points on this clone: Other DNA sequences within the sample encode an identical CDR3. V gene TRBV27 combines with J gene TRBJ1-2, with unresolved D. Germline CDR1 and CDR2: MNHEY and SMNVEV (reference sequence). The CDR3 contains 13 residues. V was cut by 2 bases and J by 4 bases, with 8 bases left in between. The CDR3 loop reads CASSLNRGYGYTF. In nucleotides, the CDR3 is TGTGCCAGCAGTTTAAATCGGGGCTATGGCTACACCTTC.

In its sample, this clone was seen a few times. The genes are TRBV6-6 and TRBJ1-1, with D unresolved. The length of the CDR3 is 13 residues. Per germline, CDR1 MNHNY and CDR2 SVGAGI (reference sequence). Trimming pared 0 bases from V and 8 bases from J, leaving 10 bases between. CDR3 nucleotide sequence: TGTGCCAGCAGTTACTCGACGAGCGAAGAAGCTTTCTTT. This translates into CASSYSTSEEAFF.

This chain connects TRBV29-1 to TRBJ1-1; possible D gene TRBD1, 5 bases. Germline V gene lookup returns CDR1 SQVTM and CDR2 ANQGSEA. V dropped 5 bases and J dropped 5 bases, with 9 bases sitting between them. The CDR3 spans 11 residues. The CDR3 DNA is TGCAGCGTTCCAGGGAAAACTGAAGCTTTCTTT. Amino acid sequence: CSVPGKTEAFF. The entire variable domain, with the rest obtained from reference TRBV29-1 and TRBJ1-1, is as follows: SAVISQKPSRDICQRGTSLTIQCQVDSQVTMMFWYRQQPGQSLTLIATANQGSEATYESGFVIDKFPISRPNLTFSTLTVSNMSPEDSSIYLCSVPGKTEAFFGQGTRLTVV.

This clone came up once. The V and J genes are TRBV6-5 and TRBJ1-1; the match to TRBD1 covers 7 bases. The CDR3 runs 15 residues. Germline V lookup: CDR1 MNHEY, CDR2 SVGAGI. J gave up 5 bases and V 5 bases, and 11 bases lay outside the gene matches. The CDR3 nucleotides are TGTGCCAGCAGTCGTCGACAGGGAAGAGGGACTGAAGCTTTCTTT. Its protein product is CASSRRQGRGTEAFF.

The table lists this clone with a few counts. In this CDR3 the conserved last residue, phenylalanine or tryptophan, is missing, so a read error is likely. The rearrangement joins TRBV19 to TRBJ2-7; 12 nucleotides agree with TRBD2. Germline-derived CDR1 and CDR2 are LNHDA and SQIVND (reference sequence). The V gene end was trimmed by 8 bases and the J gene end by 4 bases; junction bases not matched to a gene: 0. This CDR3 has 12 residues. CDR3 residues: CASGTSGYEQYL. In DNA form, the CDR3 reads TGTGCCAGTGGGACTAGCGGGTACGAGCAGTACCTC.

The rearrangement joins TRBV28 to TRBJ1-2, with 7 bases matching TRBD1. Trimming at V came to 8 bases and at J to 4 bases, leaving 7 bases not matched to a gene. The CDR3 totals 13 residues. Germline CDR1 MDHEN, CDR2 SYDVKM. The CDR3 bases are TGTGCCAGCCACCTCAGGGGGACCTATGGCTACACCTTC. This encodes CASHLRGTYGYTF.